Below are 16 T cell receptor beta chains sequenced from a single sample in a study of blood T cell repertoires in COVID-19. TCRdb keeps only in-frame clones here, not all; method: immunoSEQ multiplex PCR. The sample shows 100,000 to 150,000 clones, less than 85% of them seen only once. Input material: peripheral blood. The source of these receptors is a woman of 80 years or more with acute or convalescent COVID-19.

This clone was recorded once. The V call is TRBV5-6, the J call TRBJ1-1; no definite D call. The germline V and J ends were trimmed by 2 bases and 2 bases, with 16 bases remaining between them. This CDR3 has 16 residues. Germline loops: CDR1 SGHDT, CDR2 YYEEEE. CDR3 in DNA: TGTGCCAGCAGCTTTGGGCAAGTTAGGTTAAACACTGAAGCTTTCTTT. Translated: CASSFGQVRLNTEAFF.

This clone was counted at least ten times. CDR3 in DNA: TGTGCCAGCAGCTATCGGGGACAGGTCGGATCACCCCTCCACTTT. It is translated as CASSYRGQVGSPLHF. The V and J genes are TRBV5-8 and TRBJ1-6, with 8 bases that match TRBD1. The V segment lost 3 bases and the J segment 10 bases; nucleotides outside the gene matches: 9. This CDR3 is 15 amino acids long. Germline CDR1 is SGHTS and CDR2 is YDEGEE. Combining the CDR3 with reference TRBV5-8 and TRBJ1-6 gives the whole variable domain EAGVTQSPTHLIKTRGQQATLRCSPISGHTSVYWYQQALGLGLQFLLWYDEGEERNRGNFPPRFSGRQFPNYSSELNVNALELEDSALYLCASSYRGQVGSPLHFGNGTRLTVT.

This rearrangement joins TRBV2 to TRBJ1-1; 8 bases agree with TRBD1. CDR1 is SNHLY, CDR2 FYNNEI, per germline. Losses at the gene ends were 6 bases for V and 2 bases for J; bases not matched to a gene: 5. The CDR3 spans 14 residues. CDR3 residues: CASSPGGVNTEAFF. The CDR3, as DNA: TGTGCCAGCAGCCCAGGGGGCGTTAACACTGAAGCTTTCTTT.

V is TRBV5-4 and J is TRBJ2-2, with a tentative D call TRBD1 (7 bases). The CDR3 runs to 15 residues. V was clipped by 4 bases and J by 5 bases, with 15 bases between them. Germline CDR1 and CDR2: SGHNT and YYREEE (reference sequence). The CDR3 DNA sequence: TGTGCCAGCAGCCAAACAGGGGCGGGGACCGGGGAGCTGTTTTTT. Translating gives CASSQTGAGTGELFF.

The rearrangement joins TRBV7-9 to TRBJ2-2; 8 nucleotides match TRBD2. V lost 8 bases to trimming and J lost 5 bases; unmatched junction nucleotides: 4. This CDR3 is 13 amino acids long. CDR1 is SEHNR, CDR2 FQNEAQ, per germline (reference sequence). CDR3 nucleotides: TGTGCCAGCGGAACGGGGGGGACCGGGGAGCTGTTTTTT. Residues: CASGTGGTGELFF.

This chain joins TRBV25-1 and TRBJ1-6, with no clear D. The CDR3 spans 15 residues. Trimming shortened V by 4 bases and J by 9 bases, and 16 bases separated the two germline ends. CDR1 is MGHDK, CDR2 SYGVNS, per germline. This chain's CDR3 is CASSAAGSKGSPLHF. The DNA of the CDR3 is TGTGCCAGCAGTGCCGCAGGCTCCAAAGGTTCACCCCTCCACTTT.

This clone appeared once. The rearrangement links TRBV10-1 to TRBJ2-3; 13 positions agree with TRBD2. Per germline, CDR1 WNHNN and CDR2 SYGVQD (reference sequence). The CDR3 is made up of 17 amino acids. V lost 3 bases to trimming and J lost 3 bases; unmatched junction nucleotides: 6. The DNA for the CDR3 is TGCGCCAGCAGTGAAGGACTAGCGGGAGTTCGGACAGATACGCAGTATTTT. Translating gives CASSEGLAGVRTDTQYF.

In this sample, this clone turned up once. The J gene is TRBJ1-2, the V gene TRBV20-1; no firm D call. V lost 3 bases, J lost 7 bases, and 9 bases lay in between. CDR1 and CDR2 (germline): DFQATT, SNEGSKA (reference sequence). The CDR3 has 11 amino acids. In DNA form, the CDR3 reads TGCAGTGCTAGGTTCCAGTCTGGCTACACCTTC. It translates to CSARFQSGYTF.

CDR3 DNA: TGTGCCAGCAGGGCAATCTGGGCAGCCTACGAGCAGTACTTC. It encodes CASRAIWAAYEQYF. The chain has TRBV6-4 and TRBJ2-7; D unclear. Per germline, CDR1 MRHNA and CDR2 SNTAGT. The germline V and J ends were trimmed by 6 bases and 2 bases, with 14 bases remaining between them. The CDR3 extends over 14 amino acids.

The CDR3 is CATSRDGVRDISSYNSPLHF. In nucleotides, the CDR3 is TGTGCCACCAGCAGAGATGGCGTCAGGGACATCAGCTCCTATAATTCACCCCTCCACTTT. The rearrangement links TRBV15 to TRBJ1-6; TRBD1 might be the D (6 bases). The germline V and J ends were trimmed by 0 bases and 0 bases, with 18 bases remaining between them. CDR3 length: 20 residues. Germline assignment: CDR1 LNHNV and CDR2 YYDKDF (reference sequence).

This clone came up a few times. The CDR3 coding sequence is TGTGCCAGCAGCTTAGAACAGCAAAAACTGTTTTTT. This gives the protein CASSLEQQKLFF. The chain combines TRBV7-8 with TRBJ1-4; D not certain. V dropped 1 base and J dropped 9 bases, with 6 bases sitting between them. CDR1 and CDR2 (germline): SGHVS, FQNEAQ. The CDR3 is 12 amino acids.

V and J are TRBV5-1 and TRBJ1-2, with 7 bases that match TRBD1. The CDR3 spans 15 residues. With V trimmed by 4 bases and J by 7 bases, 13 bases remained unmatched. Looked up from germline, CDR1 is SGHRS and CDR2 is YFSETQ. The CDR3, as DNA: TGCGCCAGCAGCCCCCCTGACCAGACAGGGTCTGGCTACACCTTC. Its translation is CASSPPDQTGSGYTF.

This chain uses TRBV11-2 with TRBJ2-7, with 7 bases identical to TRBD2. V was pared by 3 bases and J by 2 bases, with 16 bases of the junction left unmatched. This CDR3 has 18 residues. Germline CDR1 is SGHAT and CDR2 is FQNNGV. As DNA, the CDR3 is TGTGCCAGCAGCTTGCGTGGGGAGGCCGGGACTAAGACCTACGAGCAGTACTTC. Translated, it gives CASSLRGEAGTKTYEQYF.

V gene TRBV6-2 or TRBV6-3 combines with J gene TRBJ2-2, with 8 bases matching TRBD2. Per the germline V gene, CDR1 is MNHEY and CDR2 is SVGEGT. This CDR3 has 14 amino acids. Trimming removed 0 bases from V and 8 bases from J; junction bases left unmatched: 2. The CDR3 sequence is CASSYSRLAGELFF. Here the CDR3 DNA reads TGTGCCAGCAGTTACTCCCGACTAGCGGGGGAGCTGTTTTTT.

V and J are TRBV19 and TRBJ1-5; 11 bases are shared with TRBD1. This CDR3 contains 17 residues. Germline V CDR1 and CDR2: LNHDA, SQIVND (reference sequence). Trimming cost V 0 bases and J 7 bases; bases outside gene matches: 8. CDR3 nucleotides: TGTGCCAGTAGTATAGATCTTCGGACAGGGGGCAGACAGCCCCAGCATTTT. Encoded protein: CASSIDLRTGGRQPQHF.

The table lists this clone with a count of one. The genes are TRBV2 and TRBJ1-2; no clear D gene. The CDR3 loop spans 14 amino acids. Germline assignment: CDR1 SNHLY and CDR2 FYNNEI. Deletions cut 0 bases from V and 4 bases from J, with 9 bases between. CDR3 sequence (DNA): TGTGCCAGCAGTGAAGCGCGGGAATTCTATGGCTACACCTTC. It encodes CASSEAREFYGYTF. The variable domain in full, completed from reference TRBV2 and TRBJ1-2, reads EPEVTQTPSHQVTQMGQEVILRCVPISNHLYFYWYRQILGQKVEFLVSFYNNEISEKSEIFDDQFSVERPDGSNFTLKIRSTKLEDSAMYFCASSEAREFYGYTFGSGTRLTVV.